The following is a TCR beta chain sequence with its context. The data stem from a study of T cell changes during pregnancy in multiple sclerosis. The assay was immunoSEQ multiplex PCR, and TCRdb's table has in-frame clones only and misses some. The repertoire has 55,000 or so clones, approximately 92% of them found once; the top ten carry approximately 0.15%. In germline, CDR1 is LNHDA, CDR2 SQIVND (reference sequence). The CDR3 covers 15 residues. The J segment lost 1 base and the V segment lost 5 bases, leaving 4 bases of the junction unmatched. The chain employs TRBV19 and TRBJ1-1; the match to TRBD1 covers 10 bases. The TCR was taken from a female donor in good health, enrolled as a control in a pregnancy study. The sample here was CD4+ T cells from peripheral blood mononuclear cells, taken after pregnancy. CDR3 residues: CASSPRDRGNTEAFF. CDR3 nucleotide sequence: TGTGCCAGTAGTCCCCGGGACAGGGGGAACACTGAAGCTTTCTTT.